Presented here are 4 T cell receptor beta chains from one specimen sequenced in a study of cytomegalovirus exposure and HLA in healthy donors. With 60 Vbeta and 13 Jbeta primers, the PCR was carried out. Clones were sequenced by immunoSEQ multiplex PCR, and TCRdb holds only the in-frame ones, with some missing. The table shows some 150,000 clones, with approximately 10% occurring only once. What was sequenced was PBMCs. These receptors all stem from a woman aged 35 to 49 in good health and CMV-seropositive.

The table lists this clone with a few counts. This chain links TRBV5-1 with TRBJ1-1; no clear D. CDR1 is SGHRS and CDR2 is YFSETQ in the germline V gene. The CDR3 covers 15 residues. Trimming left V 0 bases short and J 4 bases short, with 13 bases between. As DNA, the CDR3 is TGCGCCAGCAGCTTGGGGGGAGACCTGAGCACTGAAGCTTTCTTT. Translated: CASSLGGDLSTEAFF.

This clone has more than one count but fewer than ten. This chain connects TRBV7-9 to TRBJ1-4; the D is unclear. Between the trimmed V and J ends, which lost 1 base and 5 bases, there was a span of 8 bases. The CDR3 loop spans 14 amino acids. Germline V gene lookup returns CDR1 SEHNR and CDR2 FQNEAQ (reference sequence). The CDR3 sequence is CASSLGQSNEKLFF. As DNA, the CDR3 is TGTGCCAGCAGCTTAGGCCAGTCGAATGAAAAACTGTTTTTT.

The chain carries TRBV2 and TRBJ2-1; TRBD1 might be the D (7 bases). Per germline, CDR1 SNHLY and CDR2 FYNNEI. The CDR3 runs to 15 residues. Trimming removed 2 bases at V and 5 bases at J, with 13 bases between. CDR3 loop: CASSEQSGGHNEQFF. CDR3 coding DNA: TGTGCCAGCAGTGAACAGTCAGGGGGGCACAATGAGCAGTTCTTC.

The chain carries TRBV7-6 and TRBJ1-6; maybe TRBD1 (6 bases). This CDR3 comprises 15 residues. Germline lookup yields CDR1 SGHVS and CDR2 FNYEAQ. Trimming shortened V by 5 bases and J by 7 bases, and 15 bases separated the two germline ends. The CDR3 nucleotides are TGTGCCAGCAGCGAAGCCCCAGGGGTAAATTCACCCCTCCACTTT. It is translated as CASSEAPGVNSPLHF. The full variable domain, completed using reference TRBV7-6 and TRBJ1-6, is GAGVSQSPRYKVTKRGQDVALRCDPISGHVSLYWYRQALGQGPEFLTYFNYEAQQDKSGLPNDRFSAERPEGSISTLTIQRTEQRDSAMYRCASSEAPGVNSPLHFGNGTRLTVT.